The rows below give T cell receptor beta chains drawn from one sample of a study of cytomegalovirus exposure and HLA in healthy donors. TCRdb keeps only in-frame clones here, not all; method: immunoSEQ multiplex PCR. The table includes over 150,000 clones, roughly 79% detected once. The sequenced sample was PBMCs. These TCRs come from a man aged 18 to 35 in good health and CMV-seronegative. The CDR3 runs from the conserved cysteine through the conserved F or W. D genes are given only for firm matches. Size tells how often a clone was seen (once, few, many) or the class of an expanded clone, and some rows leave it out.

CDR3 protein: CASSLGSTGSTEAFF
CDR3 DNA: TGTGCCAGCAGCTTAGGGTCGACAGGCTCCACTGAAGCTTTCTTT
D gene: .
V gene: TRBV7-9
J gene: TRBJ1-1
clone size: .

CDR3 protein: CAISESTGFSYEQYF
CDR3 DNA: TGTGCCATCAGTGAGTCAACAGGGTTCTCCTACGAGCAGTACTTC
D gene: .
V gene: TRBV10-3
J gene: TRBJ2-7
clone size: .

CDR3 protein: CASSFGQGLQPQHF
CDR3 DNA: TGTGCCAGCAGTTTCGGTCAGGGACTCCAGCCCCAGCATTTT
D gene: .
V gene: TRBV27
J gene: TRBJ1-5
clone size: once

CDR3 protein: CSAGGLNGYTF
CDR3 DNA: TGCAGTGCCGGAGGGTTGAATGGCTACACCTTT
D gene: .
V gene: TRBV29-1
J gene: TRBJ1-2
clone size: .

CDR3 protein: CAWSVAVYSGANVLTF
CDR3 DNA: TGTGCCTGGAGTGTCGCAGTATACTCTGGGGCCAACGTCCTGACTTTC
D gene: .
V gene: TRBV30
J gene: TRBJ2-6
clone size: .

CDR3 protein: CASSLTTAKLFF
CDR3 DNA: TGTGCCAGCAGCTTAACCACTGCAAAACTGTTTTTT
D gene: .
V gene: TRBV11-2
J gene: TRBJ1-4
clone size: .

CDR3 protein: CATKTRIAIYF
CDR3 DNA: TGTGCCACCAAGACACGGATTGCCATATATTTT
D gene: .
V gene: TRBV28
J gene: TRBJ1-3
clone size: .

CDR3 protein: CASSYTTGIPYEQYF
CDR3 DNA: TGTGCCAGCAGTTATACGACAGGCATACCCTACGAGCAGTACTTC
D gene: .
V gene: TRBV2
J gene: TRBJ2-7
clone size: .

CDR3 protein: CASSILAGNLYEQYF
CDR3 DNA: TGTGCCAGCAGCATCCTAGCGGGGAACCTCTACGAGCAGTACTTC
D gene: TRBD2
V gene: TRBV7-6
J gene: TRBJ2-7
clone size: .

CDR3 protein: CASSQDLAGGYNEQFF
CDR3 DNA: TGCGCCAGCAGCCAAGATCTAGCGGGGGGGTACAATGAGCAGTTCTTC
D gene: TRBD2
V gene: TRBV4-3
J gene: TRBJ2-1
clone size: .

CDR3 protein: CAIRDRGDTGELFF
CDR3 DNA: TGTGCCATCCGGGACAGGGGTGACACCGGGGAGCTGTTTTTT
D gene: TRBD1
V gene: TRBV13
J gene: TRBJ2-2
clone size: .

CDR3 protein: CASSAIQGTRDSQYF
CDR3 DNA: TGTGCCAGCAGTGCAATACAGGGCACAAGGGACAGTCAGTACTTC
D gene: TRBD1
V gene: TRBV6-1
J gene: TRBJ2-4
clone size: .

CDR3 protein: CASTLQGDGTEAFF
CDR3 DNA: TGTGCCAGCACCCTACAGGGGGATGGCACTGAAGCTTTCTTT
D gene: TRBD1
V gene: TRBV9
J gene: TRBJ1-1
clone size: .

CDR3 protein: CASSLAGETGDTGELFF
CDR3 DNA: TGCGCCAGCAGCTTGGCCGGTGAGACAGGGGACACCGGGGAGCTGTTTTTT
D gene: TRBD1
V gene: TRBV5-1
J gene: TRBJ2-2
clone size: .

CDR3 protein: CASSFPGLAGRDTQYF
CDR3 DNA: TGTGCCAGCAGTTTCCCGGGACTAGCGGGCAGGGATACGCAGTATTTT
D gene: TRBD2
V gene: TRBV27
J gene: TRBJ2-3
clone size: .

CDR3 protein: CASSLGTGLGNEQFF
CDR3 DNA: TGTGCCAGCAGCTTGGGGACAGGTCTGGGGAATGAGCAGTTCTTC
D gene: TRBD1
V gene: TRBV11-3
J gene: TRBJ2-1
clone size: .

CDR3 protein: CASSDTGTGERNEKLFF
CDR3 DNA: TGTGCCAGCAGCGACACCGGGACAGGGGAGCGTAATGAAAAACTGTTTTTT
D gene: TRBD1
V gene: TRBV7-9
J gene: TRBJ1-4
clone size: .

CDR3 protein: CASSLGDRGQETQYF
CDR3 DNA: TGTGCCAGCAGCTTGGGGGACAGGGGCCAAGAGACCCAGTACTTC
D gene: TRBD1
V gene: TRBV11-3
J gene: TRBJ2-5
clone size: .

CDR3 protein: CASSLGGGRVSDTQYF
CDR3 DNA: TGTGCCAGCAGCTTAGGGGGAGGCAGGGTGTCAGATACGCAGTATTTT
D gene: .
V gene: TRBV7-8
J gene: TRBJ2-3
clone size: .

CDR3 protein: CASSLAPSTDTQYF
CDR3 DNA: TGCGCCAGCAGCTTGGCCCCTAGCACAGATACGCAGTATTTT
D gene: .
V gene: TRBV5-1
J gene: TRBJ2-3
clone size: .

CDR3 protein: CASSLGQGGYQPQHF
CDR3 DNA: TGCGCCAGCAGCTTGGGGCAGGGTGGCTATCAGCCCCAGCATTTT
D gene: .
V gene: TRBV5-1
J gene: TRBJ1-5
clone size: few

CDR3 protein: CASSQDRGIAGGLTDTQYF
CDR3 DNA: TGCGCCAGCAGCCAAGATAGGGGAATAGCGGGGGGCCTCACAGATACGCAGTATTTT
D gene: TRBD2
V gene: TRBV4-1
J gene: TRBJ2-3
clone size: .

CDR3 protein: CASSPSVGTAGDSGANGLTF
CDR3 DNA: TGTGCCAGCAGCCCGAGCGTCGGGACGGCGGGGGACTCTGGGGCCAACGGCCTGACTTTC
D gene: TRBD2
V gene: TRBV7-6
J gene: TRBJ2-6
clone size: .

CDR3 protein: CASTGQGRSEAFF
CDR3 DNA: TGTGCCAGCACCGGACAGGGAAGGTCTGAAGCTTTCTTT
D gene: TRBD1
V gene: TRBV2
J gene: TRBJ1-1
clone size: .

CDR3 protein: CASTPQNAGGSNTEAFF
CDR3 DNA: TGTGCCAGCACTCCCCAGAATGCGGGGGGTTCGAACACTGAAGCTTTCTTT
D gene: .
V gene: TRBV28
J gene: TRBJ1-1
clone size: once

CDR3 protein: CASSLSGQYNEQFF
CDR3 DNA: TGTGCCAGCTCACTGAGCGGCCAATACAATGAGCAGTTCTTC
D gene: .
V gene: TRBV18
J gene: TRBJ2-1
clone size: once

CDR3 protein: CASSPTTGSFTDTQYF
CDR3 DNA: TGTGCCAGCTCACCAACGACAGGGTCATTCACAGATACGCAGTATTTT
D gene: TRBD1
V gene: TRBV18
J gene: TRBJ2-3
clone size: .

CDR3 protein: CASRAGTGGTGELFF
CDR3 DNA: TGTGCCAGCAGGGCGGGGACAGGAGGTACCGGGGAGCTGTTTTTT
D gene: TRBD1
V gene: TRBV2
J gene: TRBJ2-2
clone size: few

CDR3 protein: CASSQGGETGGYTF
CDR3 DNA: TGTGCCAGCAGCCAAGGGGGGGAAACTGGTGGCTACACCTTC
D gene: .
V gene: TRBV28
J gene: TRBJ1-2
clone size: once

CDR3 protein: CASSTAGRGAYNEQFF
CDR3 DNA: TGTGCCAGCAGCACCGCGGGACGGGGGGCCTACAATGAGCAGTTCTTC
D gene: TRBD2
V gene: TRBV9
J gene: TRBJ2-1
clone size: .

CDR3 protein: CASSPRTGNGNTIYF
CDR3 DNA: TGTGCCAGCAGCCCACGGACAGGGAATGGAAACACCATATATTTT
D gene: TRBD1
V gene: TRBV7-9
J gene: TRBJ1-3
clone size: .

CDR3 protein: CASSPRQNMAGFSYNEQFF
CDR3 DNA: TGCGCCAGCAGCCCTAGACAGAATATGGCCGGCTTCTCCTACAATGAGCAGTTCTTC
D gene: .
V gene: TRBV5-1
J gene: TRBJ2-1
clone size: .

CDR3 protein: CASSLLAGADSGNTIYF
CDR3 DNA: TGTGCCAGCAGCTTACTAGCAGGGGCCGACTCTGGAAACACCATATATTTT
D gene: .
V gene: TRBV7-3
J gene: TRBJ1-3
clone size: .

CDR3 protein: CAISERGGSGNEKLFF
CDR3 DNA: TGTGCCATCAGTGAGAGGGGGGGCTCGGGTAATGAAAAACTGTTTTTT
D gene: .
V gene: TRBV10-3
J gene: TRBJ1-4
clone size: .

CDR3 protein: CASSVEGPTDTQYF
CDR3 DNA: TGTGCCAGCAGCGTAGAGGGGCCCACAGATACGCAGTATTTT
D gene: .
V gene: TRBV9
J gene: TRBJ2-3
clone size: .

CDR3 protein: CASSLRARDNYGYTF
CDR3 DNA: TGTGCCAGCAGTTTACGGGCGCGGGATAACTATGGCTACACCTTC
D gene: .
V gene: TRBV27
J gene: TRBJ1-2
clone size: .

CDR3 protein: CASSPGQGASTEAFF
CDR3 DNA: TGTGCCAGCAGTCCGGGACAGGGGGCGTCGACTGAAGCTTTCTTT
D gene: TRBD1
V gene: TRBV27
J gene: TRBJ1-1
clone size: .

CDR3 protein: CSARLQGRQYF
CDR3 DNA: TGCAGTGCTAGGCTTCAGGGCCGGCAGTACTTC
D gene: .
V gene: TRBV20-1
J gene: TRBJ2-7
clone size: .

CDR3 protein: CASSPHSGTRNYNSPLHF
CDR3 DNA: TGCGCCAGCAGCCCCCATTCCGGGACACGAAATTATAATTCACCCCTCCACTTT
D gene: .
V gene: TRBV5-1
J gene: TRBJ1-6
clone size: .

CDR3 protein: CASTGTARETQYF
CDR3 DNA: TGTGCCAGCACCGGGACAGCCCGGGAGACCCAGTACTTC
D gene: TRBD1
V gene: TRBV7-8
J gene: TRBJ2-5
clone size: once